Below are 8 T cell receptor beta chains sequenced from a single sample in a study of vaccination and CD4 T cells after COVID-19. Documented treatment: approximately nine-day PBMC culture with coronavirus spike peptide pools or control peptides (ViraFEST assay). Antigen specificity for these receptors is unknown. The Oncomine TCR Beta short-read assay was applied to DNA of cultured CD4+ T cells. TCRdb used MiXCR to reprocess the PCR reads, holding one entry per CDR3 protein. The data hold 7,000 to 9,000 distinct CDR3 sequences, with 50% to 70% observed a single time. Sequencing used CD4+ T cells from blood, cultured in vitro. Receptors originate from a human donor who had recovered from COVID-19.

This clonotype was found a few times. The chain links TRBV21-1 to TRBJ2-7; no DNA check was done on the table's D call, TRBD1. TRBV21-1 is listed as a pseudogene. The CDR3 length is 14 residues. The CDR3 nucleotides read TGTGCCAGCAGCAAAGAGGGACGGGCCTACGAGCAGTACTTC. This codes for CASSKEGRAYEQYF.

This clonotype turned up a few times. The chain couples TRBV7-3 to TRBJ1-5; no firm D call. Germline V lookup: CDR1 SGHTA, CDR2 FQGTGA. CDR3 length: 13 residues. V was cut by 2 bases and J by 7 bases, with 9 bases left in between. CDR3 sequence: CASSLEPGQPQHF. The DNA for the CDR3 is TGTGCCAGCAGCTTAGAGCCTGGCCAGCCCCAGCATTTT. The variable domain in full, with the rest retrieved from reference TRBV7-3 and TRBJ1-5, is GAGVSQTPSNKVTEKGKYVELRCDPISGHTALYWYRQSLGQGPEFLIYFQGTGAADDSGLPNDRFFAVRPEGSVSTLKIQRTERGDSAVYLCASSLEPGQPQHFGDGTRLSIL.

The rearrangement links TRBV6-2 or TRBV6-3 to TRBJ1-5; 8 bases line up with TRBD1. Germline values: CDR1 MNHEY, CDR2 SVGEGT. This CDR3 is built from 15 residues. V shed 6 bases and J 1 base; nucleotides not matched to a gene: 5. The CDR3 reads CASRSTGGSNQPQHF. In nucleotides, the CDR3 is TGTGCCAGCAGATCCACAGGGGGGAGCAATCAGCCCCAGCATTTT.

This clonotype was detected only a few times. The V call is TRBV7-2, the J call TRBJ1-2; TRBD1 is a possible D gene (6 bases). Germline V gives CDR1 SGHTA, CDR2 FQGNSA. The CDR3 has 13 amino acids. The V end was cut by 1 base, the J end by 7 bases, with 10 bases between. The CDR3: CASSLDRVGGYTF. In nucleotides, the CDR3 is TGTGCCAGCAGCTTAGACAGGGTGGGTGGCTACACCTTC.

This clonotype was detected a few times. The chain combines TRBV5-1 with TRBJ2-3; D might be TRBD2 (6 bases). Germline CDR1 and CDR2: SGHRS and YFSETQ. V lost 4 bases, J lost 5 bases, and 11 bases lay in between. The CDR3 runs 13 residues. CDR3 sequence reads: CASSPGLLDTQYF. CDR3 nucleotides: TGCGCCAGCAGCCCGGGACTCTTAGATACGCAGTATTTT. The entire variable domain, with the rest obtained from reference TRBV5-1 and TRBJ2-3, is as follows: KAGVTQTPRYLIKTRGQQVTLSCSPISGHRSVSWYQQTPGQGLQFLFEYFSETQRNKGNFPGRFSGRQFSNSRSEMNVSTLELGDSALYLCASSPGLLDTQYFGPGTRLTVL.

The chain combines TRBV29-1 with TRBJ2-3; D is ambiguous. The CDR3 totals 16 residues. Germline V gene lookup returns CDR1 SQVTM and CDR2 ANQGSEA. Trimming stripped 1 base from V and 1 base from J, with 15 bases between. Here the CDR3 DNA reads TGCAGCGTTGAAGGGCCTCCCAACCGGGGCACAGATACGCAGTATTTT. Translated: CSVEGPPNRGTDTQYF.

The chain employs TRBV12-3 or TRBV12-4 and TRBJ2-2; TRBD1 might be the D (5 bases). V dropped 3 bases and J dropped 6 bases, with 8 bases sitting between them. The length of the CDR3 is 13 residues. CDR3 region: CASSFGRAGELFF. The CDR3, as DNA: TGTGCCAGCAGTTTTGGCAGGGCCGGGGAGCTGTTTTTT.

The V call is TRBV4-2, the J call TRBJ2-5; 7 bases align to TRBD2. The germline gives CDR1 LGHNA, CDR2 YNFKEQ. The CDR3 runs to 14 residues. Losses at the gene ends were 1 base for V and 5 bases for J; bases not matched to a gene: 4. The CDR3 protein is CASSQAGGAETQYF. Written as DNA, the CDR3 is TGTGCCAGCAGCCAAGCGGGGGGTGCGGAGACCCAGTACTTC.